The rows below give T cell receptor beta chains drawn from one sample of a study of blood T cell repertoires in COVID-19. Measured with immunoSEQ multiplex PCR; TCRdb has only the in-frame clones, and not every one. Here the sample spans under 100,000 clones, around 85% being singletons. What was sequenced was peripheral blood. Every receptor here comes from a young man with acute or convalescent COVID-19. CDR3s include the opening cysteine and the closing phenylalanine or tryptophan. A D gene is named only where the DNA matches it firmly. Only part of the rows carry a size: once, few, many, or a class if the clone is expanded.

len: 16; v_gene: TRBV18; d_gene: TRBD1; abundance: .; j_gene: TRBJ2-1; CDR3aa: CASSPGQVQAANEQFF; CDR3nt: TGTGCCAGCTCCCCCGGACAGGTCCAGGCAGCGAATGAGCAGTTCTTC
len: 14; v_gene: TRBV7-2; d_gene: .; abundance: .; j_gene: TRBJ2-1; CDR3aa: CASSGEIYANEQFF; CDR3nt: TGTGCCAGCAGCGGGGAGATTTACGCGAATGAGCAGTTCTTC
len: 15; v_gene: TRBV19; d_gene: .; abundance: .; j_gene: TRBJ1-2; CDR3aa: CASSMAAFDGAGYTF; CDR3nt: TGTGCCAGTAGTATGGCGGCCTTTGATGGTGCTGGCTACACCTTC
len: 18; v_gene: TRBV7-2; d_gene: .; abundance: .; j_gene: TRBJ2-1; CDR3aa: CASSLVGGLGNSYNEQFF; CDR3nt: TGTGCCAGCAGCTTAGTAGGAGGTCTAGGGAACTCCTACAATGAGCAGTTCTTC
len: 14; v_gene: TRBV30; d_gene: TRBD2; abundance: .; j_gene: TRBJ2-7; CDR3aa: CAWTAGTRYNEQYF; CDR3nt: TGTGCCTGGACCGCCGGGACTAGATATAACGAGCAGTACTTC
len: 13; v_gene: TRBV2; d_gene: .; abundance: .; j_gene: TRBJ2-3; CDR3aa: CASSDGSGYTQYF; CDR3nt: TGTGCCAGCAGTGATGGGAGCGGTTATACGCAGTATTTT
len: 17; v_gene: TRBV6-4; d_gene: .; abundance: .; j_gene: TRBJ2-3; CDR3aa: CATHLYTRKEHTDTQYF; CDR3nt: TGTGCCACACACTTATATACTAGAAAGGAGCACACAGATACGCAGTATTTT
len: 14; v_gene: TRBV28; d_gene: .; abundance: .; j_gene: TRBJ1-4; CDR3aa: CASEGHGQLEKLFF; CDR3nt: TGTGCCAGCGAGGGTCATGGGCAGCTAGAAAAACTGTTTTTT
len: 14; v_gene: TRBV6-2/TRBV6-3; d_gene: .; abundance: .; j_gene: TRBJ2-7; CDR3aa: CASSYPGGTYEQYF; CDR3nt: TGTGCCAGCAGTTACCCTGGGGGGACCTACGAGCAGTACTTC
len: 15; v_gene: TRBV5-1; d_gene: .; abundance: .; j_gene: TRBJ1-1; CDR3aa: CASTQWEGKNTEAFF; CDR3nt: TGCGCCAGCACCCAATGGGAGGGGAAAAACACTGAAGCTTTCTTT
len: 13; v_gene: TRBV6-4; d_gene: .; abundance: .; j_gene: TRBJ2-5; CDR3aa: CASSDAPEGTQYF; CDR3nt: TGTGCCAGCAGTGACGCCCCCGAGGGGACCCAGTACTTC
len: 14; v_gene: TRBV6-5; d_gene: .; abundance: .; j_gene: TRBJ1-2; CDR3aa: CASRRIGRLDGYTF; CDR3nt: TGTGCCAGCAGGCGAATTGGAAGACTGGATGGCTACACCTTC
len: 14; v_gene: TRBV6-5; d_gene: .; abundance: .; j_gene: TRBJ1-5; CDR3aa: CASSPSGATQPQHF; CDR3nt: TGTGCCAGCAGTCCCTCAGGTGCCACTCAGCCCCAGCATTTT
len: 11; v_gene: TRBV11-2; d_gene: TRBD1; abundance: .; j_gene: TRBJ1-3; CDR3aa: CASSSRGAIYF; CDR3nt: TGTGCCAGCAGCTCCAGGGGGGCCATATATTTT
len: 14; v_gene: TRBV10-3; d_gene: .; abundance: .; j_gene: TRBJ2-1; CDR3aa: CAISERLDAHEQFF; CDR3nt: TGTGCCATCAGTGAGAGACTAGATGCCCATGAGCAGTTCTTC
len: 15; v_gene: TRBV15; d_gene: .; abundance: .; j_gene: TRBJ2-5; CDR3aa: CATSRHIADQETQYF; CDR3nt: TGTGCCACCAGCAGACATATAGCGGACCAAGAGACCCAGTACTTC
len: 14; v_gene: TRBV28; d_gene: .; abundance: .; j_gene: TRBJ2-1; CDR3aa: CASSPGWRRHEQFF; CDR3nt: TGTGCCAGCAGTCCGGGATGGAGGAGGCATGAGCAGTTCTTC
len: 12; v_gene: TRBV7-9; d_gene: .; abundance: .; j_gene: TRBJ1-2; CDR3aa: CASSLTGSGYTF; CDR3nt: TGTGCCAGCAGCTTAACAGGGAGCGGCTACACCTTC
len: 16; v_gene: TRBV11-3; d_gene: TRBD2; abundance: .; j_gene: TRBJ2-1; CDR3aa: CASSLGGSGAYNEQFF; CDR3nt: TGTGCCAGCAGCTTAGGCGGTAGCGGGGCCTACAATGAGCAGTTCTTC
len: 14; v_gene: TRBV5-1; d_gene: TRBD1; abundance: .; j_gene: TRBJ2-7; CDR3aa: CAAPRRHRGYEQYF; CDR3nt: TGCGCCGCTCCAAGGCGGCACAGGGGTTACGAGCAGTACTTC
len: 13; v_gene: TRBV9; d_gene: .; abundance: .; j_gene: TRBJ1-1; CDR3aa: CASSRRAGTEAFF; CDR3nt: TGTGCCAGCAGCCGCAGGGCTGGGACTGAAGCTTTCTTT
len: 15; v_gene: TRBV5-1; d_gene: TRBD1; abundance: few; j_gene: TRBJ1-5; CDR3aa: CASSLTGEVTQPQHF; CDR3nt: TGCGCCAGCAGCTTGACAGGGGAGGTGACGCAGCCCCAGCATTTT
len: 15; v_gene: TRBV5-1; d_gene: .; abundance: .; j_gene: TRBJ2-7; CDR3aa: CASSLVSAGSYEQYF; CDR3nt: TGCGCCAGCAGCTTGGTGTCGGCGGGATCCTACGAGCAGTACTTC
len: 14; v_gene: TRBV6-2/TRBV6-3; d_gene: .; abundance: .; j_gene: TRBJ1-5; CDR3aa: CASSMGAHGLPQHF; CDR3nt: TGTGCCAGCAGCATGGGAGCTCACGGGTTGCCCCAGCATTTT
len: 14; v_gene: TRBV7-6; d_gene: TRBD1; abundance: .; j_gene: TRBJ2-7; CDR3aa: CASSRDRGENEQYF; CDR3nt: TGTGCCAGCAGCCGGGACAGGGGTGAAAACGAGCAGTACTTC
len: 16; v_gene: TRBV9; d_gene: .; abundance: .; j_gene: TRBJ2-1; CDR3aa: CASSLRSSASYNEQFF; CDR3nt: TGTGCCAGCAGCCTCAGGTCATCTGCCTCCTACAATGAGCAGTTCTTC